The clone carrying this TCR beta chain showed up just a few times. What it recognizes is unknown. In the library, individual cDNA molecules carried attached unique molecular identifiers. TCRdb re-derived calls from the 5' RACE reads in MiXCR, one entry per CDR3 protein. Here the sample spans around 77,000 distinct CDR3 sequences, 12% being singletons. The sample originates from a study of early T cells in non-severe SARS-CoV-2 infection. Per germline, CDR1 MNHEY and CDR2 SVGAGI. V lost 6 bases, J lost 6 bases, and 15 bases lay in between. This CDR3 comprises 14 residues. Study-wide findings and caveats: Clonotype matching in VDJdb favored anti-spike CD8 responses and did not capture private and CD4 specificities.

Sequenced material: whole blood, taken at baseline. The chain links TRBV6-5 to TRBJ1-5, with D perhaps TRBD1 (5 bases). The receptor was derived from an adult who was a healthcare worker with PCR-confirmed SARS-CoV-2 infection or an uninfected control (not recorded which). The donor label of this sample is uncertain. Here the CDR3 reads CASRGGISGQPQHF. In DNA, the CDR3 is TGTGCCAGCAGGGGGGGAATCTCTGGTCAGCCCCAGCATTTT.